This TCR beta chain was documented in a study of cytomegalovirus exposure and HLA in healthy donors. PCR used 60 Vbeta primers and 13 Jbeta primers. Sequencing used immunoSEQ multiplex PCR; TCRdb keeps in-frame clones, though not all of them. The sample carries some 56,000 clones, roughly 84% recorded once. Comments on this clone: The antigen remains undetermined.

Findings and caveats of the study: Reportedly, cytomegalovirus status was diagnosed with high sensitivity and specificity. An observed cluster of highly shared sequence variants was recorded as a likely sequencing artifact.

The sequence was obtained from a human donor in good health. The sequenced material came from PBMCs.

CDR3 residues: CASSFYGGHNTGELFF. DNA for the CDR3: TGTGCCAGCAGCTTTTATGGCGGGCATAACACCGGGGAGCTGTTTTTT. V gene TRBV7-2 combines with J gene TRBJ2-2; a possible D gene is TRBD2 (5 bases). CDR3 length equals 16 residues. The germline gives CDR1 SGHTA, CDR2 FQGNSA. V lost 3 bases and J lost 2, with 13 bases in between.